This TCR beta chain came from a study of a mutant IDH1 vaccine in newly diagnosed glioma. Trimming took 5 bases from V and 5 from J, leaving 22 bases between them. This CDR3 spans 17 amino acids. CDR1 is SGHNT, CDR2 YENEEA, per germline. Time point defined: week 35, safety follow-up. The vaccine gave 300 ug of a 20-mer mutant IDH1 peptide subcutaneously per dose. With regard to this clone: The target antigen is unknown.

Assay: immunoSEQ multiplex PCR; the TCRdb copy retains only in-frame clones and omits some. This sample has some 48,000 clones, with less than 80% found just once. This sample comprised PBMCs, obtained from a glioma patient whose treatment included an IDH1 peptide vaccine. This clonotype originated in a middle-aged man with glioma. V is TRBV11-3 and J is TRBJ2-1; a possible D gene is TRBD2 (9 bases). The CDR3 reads CASSTGGRLAGNNEQFF. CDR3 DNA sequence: TGTGCCAGCAGCACAGGGGGTAGGCTAGCGGGAAACAATGAGCAGTTCTTC.